This section outlines one TCR beta chain sequence together with its context. The data were obtained in a study of CD8+ T cells in alopecia areata. Extraction of RNA preceded its reverse transcription into cDNA, which served as the sequencing template. The data were produced by immunoSEQ multiplex PCR, yet TCRdb's version contains in-frame clones alone and is incomplete. The data show roughly 180,000 clones, about 63% seen once. The length of the CDR3 is 14 residues. V gave up 4 bases and J gave up 0 bases, with 7 bases separating them. The chain links TRBV23-1 to TRBJ1-5; D uncertain. TRBV23-1 is classed as an ORF, of uncertain function. The sequences come from CD4+ T cells sorted from blood, collected at week 0. This receptor was identified in a human donor with alopecia areata. The CDR3 spells CASSPSRSNQPQHF. The DNA for the CDR3 is TGCGCCAGCAGTCCAAGTCGTAGCAATCAGCCCCAGCATTTT.